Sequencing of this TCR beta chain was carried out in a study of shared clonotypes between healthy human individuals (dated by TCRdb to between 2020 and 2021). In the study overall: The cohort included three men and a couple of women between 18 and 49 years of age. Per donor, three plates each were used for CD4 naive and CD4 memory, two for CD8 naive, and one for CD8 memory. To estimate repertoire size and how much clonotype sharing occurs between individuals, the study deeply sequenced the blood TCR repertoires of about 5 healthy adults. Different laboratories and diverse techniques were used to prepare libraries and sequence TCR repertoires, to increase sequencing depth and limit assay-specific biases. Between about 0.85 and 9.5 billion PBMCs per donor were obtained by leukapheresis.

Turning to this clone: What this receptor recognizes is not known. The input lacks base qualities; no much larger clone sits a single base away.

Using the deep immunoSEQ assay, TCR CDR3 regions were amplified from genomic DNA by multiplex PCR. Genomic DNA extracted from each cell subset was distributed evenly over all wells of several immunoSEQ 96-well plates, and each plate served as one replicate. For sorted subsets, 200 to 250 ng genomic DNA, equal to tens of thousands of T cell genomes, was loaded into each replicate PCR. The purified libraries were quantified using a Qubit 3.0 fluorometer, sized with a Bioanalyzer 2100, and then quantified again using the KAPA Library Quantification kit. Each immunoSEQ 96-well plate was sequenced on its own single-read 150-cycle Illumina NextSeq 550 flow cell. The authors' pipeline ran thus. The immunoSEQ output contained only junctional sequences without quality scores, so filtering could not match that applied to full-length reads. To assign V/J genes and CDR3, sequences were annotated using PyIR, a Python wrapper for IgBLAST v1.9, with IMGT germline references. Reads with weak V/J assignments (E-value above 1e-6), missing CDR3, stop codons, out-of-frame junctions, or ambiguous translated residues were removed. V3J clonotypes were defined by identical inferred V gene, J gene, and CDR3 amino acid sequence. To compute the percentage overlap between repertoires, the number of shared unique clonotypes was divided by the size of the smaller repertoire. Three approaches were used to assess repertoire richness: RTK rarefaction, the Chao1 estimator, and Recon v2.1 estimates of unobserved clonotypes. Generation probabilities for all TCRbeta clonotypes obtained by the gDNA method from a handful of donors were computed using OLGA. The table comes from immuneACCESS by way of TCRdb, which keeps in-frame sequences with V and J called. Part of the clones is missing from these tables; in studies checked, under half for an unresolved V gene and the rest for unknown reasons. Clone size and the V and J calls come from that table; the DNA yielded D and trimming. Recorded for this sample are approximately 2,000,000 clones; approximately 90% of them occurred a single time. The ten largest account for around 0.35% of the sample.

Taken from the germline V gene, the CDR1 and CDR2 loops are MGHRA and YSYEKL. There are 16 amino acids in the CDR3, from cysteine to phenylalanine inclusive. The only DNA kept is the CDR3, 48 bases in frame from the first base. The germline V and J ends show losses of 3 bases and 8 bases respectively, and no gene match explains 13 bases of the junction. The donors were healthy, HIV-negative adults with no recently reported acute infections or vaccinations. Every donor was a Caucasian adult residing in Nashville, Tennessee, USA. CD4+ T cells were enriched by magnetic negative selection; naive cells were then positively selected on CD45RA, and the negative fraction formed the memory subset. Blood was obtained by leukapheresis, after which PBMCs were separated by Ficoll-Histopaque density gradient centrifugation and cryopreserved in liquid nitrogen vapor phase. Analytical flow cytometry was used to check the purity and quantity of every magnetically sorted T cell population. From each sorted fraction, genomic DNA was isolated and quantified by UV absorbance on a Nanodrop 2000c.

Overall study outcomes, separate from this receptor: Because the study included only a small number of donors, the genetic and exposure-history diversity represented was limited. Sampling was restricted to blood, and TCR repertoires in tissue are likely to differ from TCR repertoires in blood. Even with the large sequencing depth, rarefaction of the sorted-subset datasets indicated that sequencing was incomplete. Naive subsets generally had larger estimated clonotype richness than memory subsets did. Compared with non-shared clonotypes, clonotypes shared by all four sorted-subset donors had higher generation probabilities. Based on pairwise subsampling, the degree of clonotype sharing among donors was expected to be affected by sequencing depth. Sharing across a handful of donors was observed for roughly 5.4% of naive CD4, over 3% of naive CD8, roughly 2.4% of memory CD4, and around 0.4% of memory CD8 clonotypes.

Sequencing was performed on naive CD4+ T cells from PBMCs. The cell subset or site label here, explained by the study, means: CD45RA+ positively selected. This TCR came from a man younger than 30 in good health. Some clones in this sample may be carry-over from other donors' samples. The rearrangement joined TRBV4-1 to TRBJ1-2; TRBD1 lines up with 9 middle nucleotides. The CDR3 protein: CASSHPPHRDREGYTF. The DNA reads TGCGCCAGCAGCCATCCCCCTCACCGGGACAGGGAAGGCTACACCTTC.